The entry that follows covers one T cell receptor (beta chain) sequence. This entry is derived from a study of OX40 agonist ivuxolimab in advanced cancers. The germline V and J ends were trimmed by 5 bases and 5 bases, with 21 bases remaining between them. CDR3 length: 16 amino acids. The V gene's germline CDR1 is MDHEN and CDR2 SYDVKM. Profiled with immunoSEQ multiplex PCR; TCRdb holds only in-frame clones, not every one. The data show around 10,000 clones, 75% to 85% seen once. The chain carries TRBV28 and TRBJ1-1; tentatively, D is TRBD1 (6 bases). This TCR was sampled from an adult with an advanced solid tumor such as melanoma, head and neck, liver or kidney cancer. This sample comprised CD4+ or CD8+ T cells sorted from blood, obtained in a trial of the OX40 agonist ivuxolimab. The CDR3: CASSPRGGGYRTEAFF. The CDR3 DNA is TGTGCCAGCAGTCCCCGAGGAGGGGGGTATAGAACTGAAGCTTTCTTT.